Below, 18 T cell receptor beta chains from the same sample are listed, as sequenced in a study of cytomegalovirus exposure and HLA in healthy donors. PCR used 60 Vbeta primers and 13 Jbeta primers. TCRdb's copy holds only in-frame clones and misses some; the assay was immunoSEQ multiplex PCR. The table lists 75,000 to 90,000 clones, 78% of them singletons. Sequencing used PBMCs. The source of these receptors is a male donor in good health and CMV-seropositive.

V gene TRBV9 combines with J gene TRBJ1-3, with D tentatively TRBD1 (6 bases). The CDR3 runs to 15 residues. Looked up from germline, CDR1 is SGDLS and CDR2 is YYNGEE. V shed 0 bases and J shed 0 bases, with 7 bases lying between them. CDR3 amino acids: CASSVDRASGNTIYF. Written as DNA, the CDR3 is TGTGCCAGCAGCGTAGACAGGGCCTCTGGAAACACCATATATTTT.

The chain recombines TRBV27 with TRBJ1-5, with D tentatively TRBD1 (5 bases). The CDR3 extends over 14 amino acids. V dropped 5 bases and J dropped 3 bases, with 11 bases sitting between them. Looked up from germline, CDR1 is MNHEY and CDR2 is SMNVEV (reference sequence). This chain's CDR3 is CASSQDRNNQPQHF. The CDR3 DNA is TGTGCCAGCAGTCAAGACAGAAACAATCAGCCCCAGCATTTT.

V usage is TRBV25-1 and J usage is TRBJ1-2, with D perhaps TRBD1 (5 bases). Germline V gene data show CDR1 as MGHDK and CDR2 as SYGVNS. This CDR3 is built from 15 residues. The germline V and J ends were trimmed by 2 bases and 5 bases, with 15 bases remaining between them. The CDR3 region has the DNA TGTGCCAGCAGTGAAACGGGACTACATCCGTATGGCTACACCTTC. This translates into CASSETGLHPYGYTF.

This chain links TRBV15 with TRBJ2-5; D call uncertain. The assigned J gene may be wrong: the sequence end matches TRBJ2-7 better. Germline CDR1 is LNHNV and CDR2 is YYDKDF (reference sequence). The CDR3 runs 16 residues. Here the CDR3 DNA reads TGTGCCACCAGCAGAGATCTAGGAATTAGCTCCTACGAGCAGTACTTC. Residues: CATSRDLGISSYEQYF.

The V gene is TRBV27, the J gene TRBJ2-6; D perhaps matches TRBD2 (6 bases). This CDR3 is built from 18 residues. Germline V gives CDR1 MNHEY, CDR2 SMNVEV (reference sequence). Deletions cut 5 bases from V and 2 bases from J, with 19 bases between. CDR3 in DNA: TGTGCCAGCAGTCCGAGCCATGCGTGGGGGGCTGGGGCCAACGTCCTGACTTTC. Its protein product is CASSPSHAWGAGANVLTF.

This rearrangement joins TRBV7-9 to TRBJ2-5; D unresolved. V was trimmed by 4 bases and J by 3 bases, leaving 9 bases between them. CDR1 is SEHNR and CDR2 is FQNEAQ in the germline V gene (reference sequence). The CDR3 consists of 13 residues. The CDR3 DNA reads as TGTGCCAGCAGCTGGGCCCGCAAAGAGACCCAGTACTTC. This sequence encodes CASSWARKETQYF.

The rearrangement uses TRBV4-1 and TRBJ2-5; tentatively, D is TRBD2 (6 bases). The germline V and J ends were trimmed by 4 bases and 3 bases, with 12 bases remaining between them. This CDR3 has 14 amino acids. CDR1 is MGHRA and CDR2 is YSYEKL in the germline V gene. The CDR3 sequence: CASSRIGLKETQYF. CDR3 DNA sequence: TGCGCCAGCAGCCGAATTGGACTAAAAGAGACCCAGTACTTC.

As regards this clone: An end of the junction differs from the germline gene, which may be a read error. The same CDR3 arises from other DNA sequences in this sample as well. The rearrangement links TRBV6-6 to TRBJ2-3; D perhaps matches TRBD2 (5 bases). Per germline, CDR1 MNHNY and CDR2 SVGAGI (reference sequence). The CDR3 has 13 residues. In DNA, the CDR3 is TGTGCCAGCAGTTTACACGAGGGAGATACGCAGTACTTT. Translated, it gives CASSLHEGDTQYF.

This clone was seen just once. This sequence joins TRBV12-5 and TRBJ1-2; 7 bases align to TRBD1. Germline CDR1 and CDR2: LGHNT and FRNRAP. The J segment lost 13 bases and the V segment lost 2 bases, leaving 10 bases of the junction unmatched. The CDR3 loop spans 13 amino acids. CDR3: CASGLSSDRPRTF. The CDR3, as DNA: TGTGCTAGTGGTTTGTCCTCGGACAGGCCTCGCACCTTC.

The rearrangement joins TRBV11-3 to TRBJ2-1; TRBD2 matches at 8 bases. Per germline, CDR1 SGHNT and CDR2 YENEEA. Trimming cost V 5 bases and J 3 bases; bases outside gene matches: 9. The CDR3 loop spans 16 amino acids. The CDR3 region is CASSPEGTRHYNEQFF. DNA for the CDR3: TGTGCCAGCAGCCCGGAGGGGACTAGACACTACAATGAGCAGTTCTTC.

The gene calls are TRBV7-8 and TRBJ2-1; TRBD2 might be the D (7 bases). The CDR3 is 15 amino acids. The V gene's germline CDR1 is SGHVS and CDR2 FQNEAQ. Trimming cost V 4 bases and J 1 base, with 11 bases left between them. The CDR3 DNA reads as TGTGCCAGCAGCTCGGGGGGCGGTTCCTACAATGAGCAGTTCTTC. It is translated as CASSSGGGSYNEQFF.

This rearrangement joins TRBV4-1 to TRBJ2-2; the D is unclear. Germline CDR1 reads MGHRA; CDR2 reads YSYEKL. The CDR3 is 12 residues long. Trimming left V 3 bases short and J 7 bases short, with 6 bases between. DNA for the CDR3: TGCGCCAGCAGCCAGCCGGGCGGGGAGCTGTTTTTT. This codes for CASSQPGGELFF.

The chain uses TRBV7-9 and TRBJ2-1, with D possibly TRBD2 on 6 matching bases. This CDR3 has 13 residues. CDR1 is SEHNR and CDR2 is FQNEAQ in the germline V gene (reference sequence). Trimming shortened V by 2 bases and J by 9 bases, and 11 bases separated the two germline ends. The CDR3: CASSLSLAAEQFF. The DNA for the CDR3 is TGTGCCAGCAGCTTATCCTTAGCGGCTGAGCAGTTCTTC.

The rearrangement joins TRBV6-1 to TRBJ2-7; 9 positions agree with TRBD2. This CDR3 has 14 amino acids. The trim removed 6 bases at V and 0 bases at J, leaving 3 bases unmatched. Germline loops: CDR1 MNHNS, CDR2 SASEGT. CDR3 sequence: CASSISGGSYEQYF. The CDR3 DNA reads TGTGCCAGCAGCATTAGCGGGGGCTCCTACGAGCAGTACTTC.

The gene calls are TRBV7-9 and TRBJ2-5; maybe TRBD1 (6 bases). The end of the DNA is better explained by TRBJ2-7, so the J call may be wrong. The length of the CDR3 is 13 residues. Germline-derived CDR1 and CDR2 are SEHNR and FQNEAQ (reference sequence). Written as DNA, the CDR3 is TGTGCCAGCAGCTTAGCGGGGGCTGACGAGCAGTACTTC. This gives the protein CASSLAGADEQYF.

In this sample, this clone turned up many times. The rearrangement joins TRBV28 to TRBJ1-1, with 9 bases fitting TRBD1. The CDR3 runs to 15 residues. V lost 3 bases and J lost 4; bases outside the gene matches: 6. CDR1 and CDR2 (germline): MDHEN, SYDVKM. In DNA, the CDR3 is TGTGCCAGCAGTTTGGGGGACAGGGAAATCACTGAAGCTTTCTTT. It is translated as CASSLGDREITEAFF.

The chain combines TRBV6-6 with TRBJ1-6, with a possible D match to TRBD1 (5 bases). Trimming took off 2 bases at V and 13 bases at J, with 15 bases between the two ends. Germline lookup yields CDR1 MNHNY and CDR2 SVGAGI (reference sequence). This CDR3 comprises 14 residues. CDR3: CASSYGQIQGPLHF. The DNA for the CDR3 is TGTGCCAGCAGTTACGGGCAGATTCAGGGTCCCCTCCACTTT.

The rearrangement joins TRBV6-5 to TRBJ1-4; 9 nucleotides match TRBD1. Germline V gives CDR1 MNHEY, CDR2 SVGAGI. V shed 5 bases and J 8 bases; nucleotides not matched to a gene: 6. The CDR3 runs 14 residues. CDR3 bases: TGTGCCAGCAGTGCCGGGACAGGGTGGGAAAAACTGTTTTTT. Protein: CASSAGTGWEKLFF.